The clone carrying this T cell receptor (delta chain) appeared a few times. The TCRdb record carries a much larger clone's protein, which differs from this DNA's translation at residue 10; a read error is the likely cause, and the protein listed here is the DNA translation. These data are taken from a study of gamma-delta T cells after stem cell transplantation. The CDR3 spans 15 residues. V trimming: 0 bases; J trimming: 3 bases; junction bases outside the gene matches: 5. Germline CDR1 reads GEAIGNYY; CDR2 reads EKD. TCRdb reapplied CATT to the RT-PCR reads. The sample records around 3,000 delta-chain clones, approximately 1.5% being singletons.

This TCR derives from a human donor. It is not recorded whose cells these are; they may come from a transplant donor. Sequencing input: gamma-delta T cells. The chain is built from TRDV2 and TRDJ1; the match to TRDD3 covers 8 bases. The chain's CDR3 is CACDTLGEHADKLIF. DNA for the CDR3: TGTGCCTGTGACACCCTGGGGGAACACGCCGATAAACTCATCTTT.